A single sample gave rise to the 3 T cell receptor beta chains below, sequenced in a study of blood T cell repertoires in COVID-19. Method: immunoSEQ multiplex PCR; TCRdb's copy keeps in-frame clones and lacks some. The sample lists some 390,000 clones; about 88% were seen once. The sequenced sample was peripheral blood. The source of these receptors is a woman aged 40 to 50 with COVID-19, enrolled during active disease.

This clone was found once. The chain carries TRBV19 and TRBJ1-5; tentative D call: TRBD1 (6 bases). Looked up from germline, CDR1 is LNHDA and CDR2 is SQIVND (reference sequence). Trimming cost V 5 bases and J 4 bases, with 18 bases left between them. CDR3 length: 16 amino acids. CDR3 bases: TGTGCCAGTAGTCCCCAGGGGCGGCAGGGGAATCAGCCCCAGCATTTT. This sequence encodes CASSPQGRQGNQPQHF.

The chain uses TRBV10-3 and TRBJ1-1; 10 bases are shared with TRBD1. Germline V gene sequence: CDR1 ENHRY, CDR2 SYGVKD. The CDR3 has 14 amino acids. The J segment lost 3 bases and the V segment lost 6 bases, leaving 4 bases of the junction unmatched. The CDR3 bases are TGTGCCATCAGGGGGACAGGGGACCACACTGAAGCTTTCTTT. Translated: CAIRGTGDHTEAFF.

This clone was seen once. The rearrangement joins TRBV5-6 to TRBJ2-2; D perhaps matches TRBD1 (6 bases). Trimming took 0 bases from V and 6 from J, leaving 15 bases between them. CDR3 size: 16 residues. The germline gives CDR1 SGHDT, CDR2 YYEEEE. The CDR3 DNA reads as TGTGCCAGCAGCTTGGAGGGGCAGGGGCGGGCCGGGGAGCTGTTTTTT. Its protein product is CASSLEGQGRAGELFF.